This T cell receptor (beta chain) was sequenced during a study of shared clonotypes between healthy human individuals. On this clone: As yet, its antigen is unknown.

The input for sorted-subset replicate PCRs was around 200 ng DNA, 25,000 to 35,000 T cell genomes. Libraries were prepared by immunoSEQ multiplex PCR; TCRdb keeps only in-frame clonotypes and omits some of them. The sample lists hundreds of thousands of clones; 73% were seen once. General observations from the study: Shared clonotypes across all four donors exceeded non-shared ones in generation probability. Larger estimated richness was generally recorded for naive subsets relative to memory subsets.

Sequencing used memory CD4+ T cells sorted from blood. Documented subset: CD45RA-negative fraction. The TCR was taken from a woman aged 30 to 39 in good health.

The CDR3 is CASTVLGTSVNEQFF. CDR3 sequence (DNA): TGTGCCAGCACCGTACTCGGGACTAGCGTCAATGAGCAGTTCTTC. The chain carries TRBV27 and TRBJ2-1, with TRBD2 matching over 10 bases. Germline V CDR1 and CDR2: MNHEY, SMNVEV (reference sequence). J lost 6 bases, V lost 7 bases, and 9 bases had no gene match. The CDR3 is 15 amino acids.